This passage covers 20 T cell receptor beta chains from one sample sequenced in a study of cytomegalovirus exposure and HLA in healthy donors. 60 Vbeta and 13 Jbeta primers were used in PCR. TCRdb's copy holds only in-frame clones and misses some; the assay was immunoSEQ multiplex PCR. Among about 120,000 clones listed, 81% were seen once. The sequenced sample consisted of PBMCs. The receptors originated from a woman aged 25-40 years in good health and CMV-seronegative.

This sequence joins TRBV29-1 and TRBJ2-1, with a tentative D call TRBD1 (6 bases). From germline, CDR1 is SQVTM and CDR2 ANQGSEA. The V and J ends lost 7 bases and 0 bases respectively, with 10 bases between them. This CDR3 comprises 13 residues. The CDR3 sequence is CSARGRSYNEQFF. DNA for the CDR3: TGCAGCGCCAGGGGACGCTCCTACAATGAGCAGTTCTTC.

The chain is built from TRBV5-4 and TRBJ2-3; 9 nucleotides agree with TRBD2. The CDR3 is made up of 16 amino acids. Germline trimming cut 0 bases from V and 0 bases from J; bases unmatched to any gene: 2. Germline CDR1 is SGHNT and CDR2 is YYREEE (reference sequence). The CDR3 here is CASSLGTSGSTDTQYF. CDR3 in DNA: TGTGCCAGCAGCTTGGGTACTAGCGGGAGCACAGATACGCAGTATTTT.

V usage is TRBV7-2 and J usage is TRBJ2-7; TRBD2 matches at 9 bases. V dropped 3 bases and J dropped 4; count of bases not matched to a gene: 7. Germline V CDR1 and CDR2: SGHTA, FQGNSA. This CDR3 has 15 residues. CDR3 nucleotide sequence: TGTGCCAGCAGCTTCCAAGCGGGAGGCCTGTACGAGCAGTACTTC. Protein product: CASSFQAGGLYEQYF.

This clone has just one count. The CDR3 sequence: CASSQTTGLAGRDTQYF. CDR3 sequence (DNA): TGTGCCAGCAGCCAGACTACGGGACTAGCGGGTAGGGATACGCAGTATTTT. The chain uses TRBV7-6 and TRBJ2-3, with 12 bases identical to TRBD2. V gave up 5 bases and J gave up 6 bases; unmatched junction bases: 12. Looked up from germline, CDR1 is SGHVS and CDR2 is FNYEAQ. This CDR3 contains 17 residues.

Only one count was recorded for this clone. This chain joins TRBV6-5 and TRBJ1-5, with D possibly matching TRBD1 (6 bases). Germline assignment: CDR1 MNHEY and CDR2 SVGAGI. V lost 5 bases and J 2 bases, leaving 13 bases between the germline ends. The CDR3 covers 15 residues. CDR3 residues: CASSNSQGRNQPQHF. CDR3 bases: TGTGCCAGCAGTAATTCACAGGGTCGCAATCAGCCCCAGCATTTT.

V is TRBV27 and J is TRBJ2-7; D call uncertain. This CDR3 is built from 11 residues. V gave up 10 bases and J gave up 4 bases, with 11 bases separating them. The germline CDR1 and CDR2 sequences are MNHEY and SMNVEV (reference sequence). The CDR3 DNA sequence: TGTGCCACCTCCGTCGGGTACGAGCAGTACTTC. Its translation: CATSVGYEQYF.

Here the CDR3 reads CASSVGLAGGTGELFF. CDR3 nucleotide sequence: TGTGCCAGCAGCGTTGGTCTAGCGGGAGGGACCGGGGAGCTGTTTTTT. The V gene is TRBV9, the J gene TRBJ2-2; TRBD2 matches at 12 bases. The CDR3 is made up of 16 amino acids. J was trimmed by 5 bases and V by 2 bases; bases with no gene match: 4. The germline V gene has CDR1 SGDLS and CDR2 YYNGEE.

V and J are TRBV19 and TRBJ1-5, with D uncertain. The CDR3 loop spans 14 amino acids. Germline V gene sequence: CDR1 LNHDA, CDR2 SQIVND (reference sequence). Trimming removed 8 bases at V and 2 bases at J, with 13 bases between. DNA for the CDR3: TGTGCCAGTGCCGTTAACGGGGGCAATCAGCCCCAGCATTTT. It codes for CASAVNGGNQPQHF.

The V call is TRBV9, the J call TRBJ1-2, with 8 bases that match TRBD1. The CDR3 length is 15 residues. Germline V lookup: CDR1 SGDLS, CDR2 YYNGEE. Trimming removed 3 bases from V and 3 bases from J; junction bases left unmatched: 7. The CDR3 loop reads CASSAAGTGDYGYTF. In nucleotides, the CDR3 is TGTGCCAGCAGCGCAGCCGGGACAGGAGACTATGGCTACACCTTC.

The chain is built from TRBV2 and TRBJ1-1; the D gene is possibly TRBD1 (5 bases). From germline, CDR1 is SNHLY and CDR2 FYNNEI. Trimming removed 7 bases from V and 3 bases from J, with 12 bases in between. The CDR3 covers 13 residues. CDR3: CASNGGEDTEAFF. The CDR3 nucleotides read TGTGCCAGCAACGGAGGGGAGGACACTGAAGCTTTCTTT.

A single count supports this clone. This chain joins TRBV28 and TRBJ2-1, with 10 bases identical to TRBD2. V lost 6 bases and J lost 5; bases outside the gene matches: 7. The CDR3 extends over 15 amino acids. Germline CDR1 is MDHEN and CDR2 is SYDVKM. The CDR3, as DNA: TGTGCCAGCAGCGTAGCGGGAGGCCTAAACAATGAGCAGTTCTTC. This sequence encodes CASSVAGGLNNEQFF.

This sequence joins TRBV10-2 and TRBJ2-1; D unclear. The V end lost 4 bases, the J end lost 12 bases, and 10 bases lay between the germline ends. CDR1 is WSHSY, CDR2 SAAADI, per germline. The length of the CDR3 is 11 residues. In nucleotides, the CDR3 is TGCGCCAGCAGTGGAGGTAGTGTGCAGTTCTTC. It specifies CASSGGSVQFF.

This chain uses TRBV4-1 with TRBJ2-5; no clear D. The ends were cut back, 5 bases at V and 6 bases at J, with 13 bases in the middle. Germline V gene lookup returns CDR1 MGHRA and CDR2 YSYEKL. This CDR3 contains 13 residues. The CDR3 DNA sequence: TGCGCCAGCAGCACCAGTCTTCTGAAGACCCAGTACTTC. Protein: CASSTSLLKTQYF.

As to this clone: One end of the junction fails to match germline, which may point to a read error. The chain employs TRBV27 and TRBJ1-4, with 9 positions matching TRBD1. The V gene's germline CDR1 is MNHEY and CDR2 SMNVEV (reference sequence). This CDR3 spans 17 amino acids. CDR3 loop: CTSSPPGTGTYNEKLFF. DNA for the CDR3: TGTACCAGCAGTCCCCCCGGGACAGGGACCTATAATGAAAAACTGTTTTTT. The entire variable domain, with the rest obtained from reference TRBV27 and TRBJ1-4, is as follows: EAQVTQNPRYLITVTGKKLTVTCSQNMNHEYMSWYRQDPGLGLRQIYYSMNVEVTDKGDVPEGYKVSRKEKRNFPLILESPSPNQTSLYFCTSSPPGTGTYNEKLFFGSGTQLSVL.

The CDR3 nucleotides are TGTGCCAGCAGCTCCTTAGCGGGAGGGCCCCCTATCTACGAGCAGTACTTC. Its protein is CASSSLAGGPPIYEQYF. V is TRBV7-2 and J is TRBJ2-7, with 11 positions matching TRBD2. The CDR3 sequence is 17 residues long. The trim removed 4 bases at V and 3 bases at J, leaving 11 bases unmatched. Germline CDR1 reads SGHTA; CDR2 reads FQGNSA.

This chain links TRBV10-3 with TRBJ2-3, with 10 bases fitting TRBD2. V shed 0 bases, J shed 4 bases, and the junction held 7 bases outside the gene matches. The CDR3 has 17 amino acids. CDR1 is ENHRY and CDR2 is SYGVKD in the germline V gene. The CDR3: CAISESPTSGNADTQYF. CDR3 nucleotides: TGTGCCATCAGTGAGTCTCCCACTAGCGGGAACGCAGATACGCAGTATTTT.

This sequence joins TRBV11-2 and TRBJ2-7, with D tentatively TRBD2 (6 bases). The V and J ends lost 5 bases and 2 bases respectively, with 16 bases between them. Germline V gene sequence: CDR1 SGHAT, CDR2 FQNNGV. The CDR3 runs 15 residues. CDR3 loop: CASSPPTGETYEQYF. The CDR3 bases are TGTGCCAGCAGCCCACCCACGGGAGAGACCTACGAGCAGTACTTC.

The chain uses TRBV27 and TRBJ2-7; TRBD2 is a possible D gene (6 bases). This CDR3 is built from 17 residues. V was shortened by 3 bases and J by 1 base, with 19 bases between the two germline ends. Looked up from germline, CDR1 is MNHEY and CDR2 is SMNVEV (reference sequence). The CDR3 nucleotides read TGTGCCAGCAGTTTGGCAGCCGGGAGTGTCGGATCCTACGAGCAGTACTTC. The encoded protein is CASSLAAGSVGSYEQYF.

This chain uses TRBV6-5 with TRBJ2-7; 11 bases align to TRBD2. This CDR3 comprises 15 residues. From germline, CDR1 is MNHEY and CDR2 SVGAGI. V was clipped by 6 bases and J by 3 bases; unmatched bases: 7. In DNA, the CDR3 is TGTGCCAGCAGCCGCACTAGCGGGAGTTTCTACGAGCAGTACTTC. Its translation: CASSRTSGSFYEQYF.

This chain connects TRBV27 to TRBJ1-5, with D hard to call. The germline V gene encodes CDR1 MNHEY and CDR2 SMNVEV (reference sequence). Trimming cost V 6 bases and J 0 bases, with 9 bases left between them. The CDR3 has 14 amino acids. The CDR3 loop reads CASRKRYSNQPQHF. Written as DNA, the CDR3 is TGTGCCAGCAGAAAACGGTATAGCAATCAGCCCCAGCATTTT.